Listed here are 13 T cell receptor beta chains from one sample, sequenced in a study of blood T cells in healthy people across ages. With a J-beta primer mix and a sample-barcoded 5' primer, a second PCR ran about 7 to 12 cycles. Using its own MiXCR run on the 5' RACE reads, TCRdb lists one record per CDR3 protein. The sample holds some 790,000 distinct CDR3 sequences, under 35% seen once. The source material was blood. These receptors were obtained from a woman of 80 years or more in good health.

This sequence joins TRBV12-3 or TRBV12-4 and TRBJ1-2, with 7 positions matching TRBD1. Germline trimming cut 2 bases from V and 4 bases from J; bases unmatched to any gene: 7. The length of the CDR3 is 15 residues. The CDR3 region is CASSLPTGTSYGYTF. The CDR3 region has the DNA TGTGCCAGCAGTTTACCGACAGGGACGAGCTATGGCTACACCTTC.

This clonotype was seen more than once but under ten times. CDR3 sequence reads: CASSLHGGTYNEQFF. The CDR3 region has the DNA TGTGCCAGCAGTCTCCACGGGGGGACCTACAATGAGCAGTTCTTC. The chain is built from TRBV12-3 or TRBV12-4 and TRBJ2-1; 7 bases match TRBD2. The ends lost 5 bases at V and 2 bases at J; junction bases unmatched: 6. CDR3 length: 15 amino acids.

Of note for this clonotype: Mismatch with germline at one junction end may stem from a read error. This chain uses TRBV7-2 with TRBJ2-1; TRBD1 aligns across 7 bases. The CDR3 contains 12 residues. Germline V CDR1 and CDR2: SGHTA, FQGNSA. CDR3 region: CASSLPAGTDCF. The DNA of the CDR3 is TGTGCCAGCAGCTTACCCGCTGGGACAGACTGCTTC.

The gene calls are TRBV7-9 and TRBJ1-1; TRBD1 matches 8 bases. The J segment lost 8 bases and the V segment lost 5 bases, leaving 7 bases of the junction unmatched. This CDR3 has 13 amino acids. Per the germline V gene, CDR1 is SEHNR and CDR2 is FQNEAQ (reference sequence). CDR3 region: CASSPSRQGEAFF. CDR3 coding DNA: TGTGCCAGCAGCCCCTCCCGACAGGGGGAAGCTTTCTTT.

This clonotype was counted ten times or more. As DNA, the CDR3 is TGTGCCAGCAGCGTAGCGGGACAGGGAAAATACGAGCAGTACTTC. It is translated as CASSVAGQGKYEQYF. The rearrangement joins TRBV9 to TRBJ2-7; 9 nucleotides match TRBD1. Per the germline V gene, CDR1 is SGDLS and CDR2 is YYNGEE. V gave up 0 bases and J gave up 4 bases; unmatched junction bases: 5. The CDR3 is 15 amino acids.

The genes are TRBV30 and TRBJ1-4; no firm D call. The CDR3 contains 13 residues. Deletions cut 0 bases from V and 6 bases from J, with 8 bases between. CDR1 is GTSNPN, CDR2 SVGIG, per germline (reference sequence). CDR3 nucleotides: TGTGCCTGGAGTGTAATTGGTGATGAAAAACTGTTTTTT. Translation gives CAWSVIGDEKLFF. Supplemented by reference TRBV30 and TRBJ1-4, the full variable domain reads SQTIHQWPATLVQPVGSPLSLECTVEGTSNPNLYWYRQAAGRGLQLLFYSVGIGQISSEVPQNLSASRPQDRQFILSSKKLLLSDSGFYLCAWSVIGDEKLFFGSGTQLSVL.

Of note for this clonotype: A much larger clone differs from this one at a single base, so this may be a read error. The CDR3 DNA reads TGCGCCAGCAGTGAGCTCTCTGGGGCCAACGTCCGGACTTTC. Encoded protein: CASSELSGANVRTF. The V call is TRBV5-1, the J call TRBJ2-6, with TRBD1 as a possible D gene (5 bases). The CDR3 spans 14 residues. The germline CDR1 and CDR2 sequences are SGHRS and YFSETQ.

Only a few counts were recorded for this clonotype. This rearrangement joins TRBV6-5 to TRBJ2-1; 12 bases line up with TRBD2. This CDR3 has 14 residues. The germline gives CDR1 MNHEY, CDR2 SVGAGI. The junction had 4 bases not matched to a gene; V was cut back by 8 bases and J by 5 bases. In DNA, the CDR3 is TGTGCCAGCGGGCTAGCGGGGGGGAACAATGAGCAGTTCTTC. The encoded protein is CASGLAGGNNEQFF.

Concerning this clonotype itself: One end of the junction is discordant with germline, which a read error may explain. This chain uses TRBV2 with TRBJ2-5, with no clear D. Germline V gene lookup returns CDR1 SNHLY and CDR2 FYNNEI. The CDR3 is 14 amino acids. This CDR3 reads CASSEDMYQEAQYF. DNA of the CDR3: TGTGCCAGCAGTGAAGACATGTACCAAGAGGCCCAGTACTTC.

On this clonotype: A much larger clonotype is one base distant, so this may be a read error. The chain joins TRBV27 to TRBJ2-5; TRBD1 matches 7 bases. The last part of the DNA fits TRBJ2-7 better; the J call may be wrong. The CDR3 totals 15 residues. Germline lookup yields CDR1 MNHEY and CDR2 SMNVEV (reference sequence). DNA of the CDR3: TGTGCCAGCAGTTCGGGCAGGGGGTTTATCTACGAGCAGTACTTC. Translated: CASSSGRGFIYEQYF.

The CDR3 DNA follows: TGTGCCAGCAGTGACAGGCCCTCCTACGAGCAGTACTTC. Translated, it gives CASSDRPSYEQYF. This chain joins TRBV6-1 and TRBJ2-7; D is uncertain. V lost 3 bases, J lost 0 bases, and 6 bases lay in between. The CDR3 runs 13 residues. Germline V CDR1 and CDR2: MNHNS, SASEGT.

This clonotype appeared a few times. This chain connects TRBV10-2 to TRBJ2-1; 11 bases map to TRBD2. The length of the CDR3 is 14 residues. The ends lost 6 bases at V and 10 bases at J; junction bases unmatched: 8. The V gene's germline CDR1 is WSHSY and CDR2 SAAADI. The CDR3 DNA sequence: TGCGCCAGCAGGCCGGGACTAGCGGACTACGAGCAGTTCTTC. Its protein is CASRPGLADYEQFF.

This clonotype was observed many times. V gene TRBV21-1 combines with J gene TRBJ2-7; no DNA check was done on the table's D call, TRBD1. TRBV21-1 is a pseudogene locus. This CDR3 comprises 14 residues. In nucleotides, the CDR3 is TGTGCCAGTAGGGGGGGTCGGCAGTCGTACGAGCAGTACTTC. Amino acids: CASRGGRQSYEQYF.